A single T cell receptor beta chain is shown here with its context. Patients having Susac syndrome satisfied recently defined diagnostic criteria for definite or probable disease. TEMRA cells were FACS-enriched, while CD8+ and CD4+ T cells were negatively isolated. The data belong to a study of CD8 T cells in Susac syndrome. Study-level background: At the time their blood was drawn, patients with Susac syndrome were either therapy-naive, on corticosteroids (with some of them also receiving intravenous immunoglobulin), or on intravenous immunoglobulin alone.

Random hexamers were used to reverse transcribe the RNA input (about 0.5 to 1 ug). TCRdb redid the calling of the immunoSEQ multiplex PCR reads with MiXCR, one entry per CDR3 protein. Found here are around 200,000 distinct CDR3 sequences, around 93% of them singletons; the top ten hold around 0.16%. V lost 3 bases to trimming and J lost 7 bases, with 9 bases between them. The CDR3 is made up of 13 amino acids. The germline V gene has CDR1 KGHSH and CDR2 LQKENI. The sequence was collected from a human donor with Susac syndrome. This sequence joins TRBV18 and TRBJ1-4; unclear D gene. What was sequenced was CD8+ T cells from PBMCs. The CDR3 DNA is TGTGCCAGCTCACCCTGGGCGAGTGAAAAACTGTTTTTT. Translated, it gives CASSPWASEKLFF.